The 14 T cell receptor beta chains listed next were all sequenced from one sample in a study of blood T cells in healthy people across ages. A second roughly 6 to 11 cycle PCR used barcoded and J-beta primers. TCRdb redid the calling of the 5' RACE reads with MiXCR, one entry per CDR3 protein. This repertoire shows over 950,000 distinct CDR3 sequences, around two fifths found once; its top ten account for about an eighth. Sequenced input: blood. Receptors originate from a young man in good health.

This clonotype showed up just a few times. This chain uses TRBV6-1 with TRBJ2-3; no clear D gene. Trimming left V 2 bases short and J 0 bases short, with 6 bases between. The length of the CDR3 is 14 residues. Germline CDR1 reads MNHNS; CDR2 reads SASEGT. CDR3 sequence: CASSEQRSTDTQYF. The CDR3 bases are TGTGCCAGCAGTGAACAGAGAAGCACAGATACGCAGTATTTT.

The chain couples TRBV6-5 to TRBJ2-5; tentatively, D is TRBD2 (5 bases). V was trimmed by 7 bases and J by 5 bases, leaving 11 bases between them. This CDR3 comprises 12 residues. The germline V gene encodes CDR1 MNHEY and CDR2 SVGAGI. In DNA, the CDR3 is TGTGCCAGCAACTCGGGATTGGAGACCCAGTACTTC. Protein sequence: CASNSGLETQYF.

This clonotype has just a few counts. Here the CDR3 DNA reads TGCGCCAGCAGCCAAGTGGGACTCCCTAGGTATGGCTACACCTTC. Protein product: CASSQVGLPRYGYTF. The chain has TRBV4-1 and TRBJ1-2, with D perhaps TRBD1 (5 bases). The V gene lost 1 base and the J gene lost 5 bases, with 14 bases spanning the gap. The CDR3 spans 15 residues. From germline, CDR1 is MGHRA and CDR2 YSYEKL.

Only a few counts were recorded for this clonotype. This chain links TRBV2 with TRBJ2-7; a weak D match, TRBD1 (6 bases). The V gene's germline CDR1 is SNHLY and CDR2 FYNNEI. The germline V and J ends were trimmed by 2 bases and 4 bases, with 9 bases remaining between them. The CDR3 is 13 amino acids. Here the CDR3 DNA reads TGTGCCAGCAGTGAATGGGGACAATACGAGCAGTACTTC. Translation: CASSEWGQYEQYF.

This clonotype was observed a few times. The chain recombines TRBV21-1 with TRBJ2-7; TRBD2 is taken as the D call from the table, unchecked against the DNA. TRBV21-1 is classified as a pseudogene. CDR3 size: 18 residues. The CDR3 DNA reads as TGTGCCACCCAGCAAAGTGTGTCTAGCGGGGGGTGCCCCTACGAGCAGTACTTC. Translating it yields CATQQSVSSGGCPYEQYF.

The genes are TRBV12-3 or TRBV12-4 and TRBJ2-3; tentative D call: TRBD1 (6 bases). The CDR3 runs 15 residues. V was cut by 6 bases and J by 2 bases, with 15 bases left in between. CDR3 region: CASRWDNALTDTQYF. Here the CDR3 DNA reads TGTGCCAGCAGGTGGGACAACGCGCTCACAGATACGCAGTATTTT.

This chain uses TRBV29-1 with TRBJ1-2, with D possibly TRBD1 on 5 matching bases. Germline lookup yields CDR1 SQVTM and CDR2 ANQGSEA. The CDR3 is made up of 14 amino acids. V was shortened by 7 bases and J by 4 bases, with 19 bases between the two germline ends. In DNA, the CDR3 is TGCAGCGCCCTGTCTCAAGGGGATGGCTATGGCTACACCTTC. It codes for CSALSQGDGYGYTF.

The chain has TRBV18 and TRBJ1-4; D is undetermined. Germline V gene data show CDR1 as KGHSH and CDR2 as LQKENI. Trimming stripped 4 bases from V and 13 bases from J, with 19 bases between. The CDR3 consists of 14 residues. CDR3 coding DNA: TGTGCCAGCTCACAGCTAGCTTCGGCTTTTGGACTGTTTTTT. It yields the protein CASSQLASAFGLFF.

The V and J genes are TRBV4-1 and TRBJ2-6; D not resolved. The V gene lost 0 bases and the J gene lost 18 bases, with 15 bases spanning the gap. Germline CDR1 is MGHRA and CDR2 is YSYEKL. The CDR3 has 13 amino acids. The CDR3 DNA sequence: TGCGCCAGCAGCCAAGAACCCAGTGCAAGTGCGACTTTC. It translates to CASSQEPSASATF.

This clonotype has a handful of counts. The chain joins TRBV4-1 to TRBJ1-2; D ambiguous. The V gene's germline CDR1 is MGHRA and CDR2 YSYEKL. The V end was cut by 1 base, the J end by 4 bases, with 7 bases between. This CDR3 contains 13 residues. CDR3 protein: CASSQGPVYGYTF. Written as DNA, the CDR3 is TGCGCCAGCAGCCAAGGTCCGGTCTATGGCTACACCTTC.

CDR3 DNA sequence: TGCAGCGTTGATACAGGGGACACTGAAGCTTTCTTT. This gives the protein CSVDTGDTEAFF. The V and J genes are TRBV29-1 and TRBJ1-1; TRBD1 aligns across 7 bases. Trimming took 3 bases from V and 3 from J; bases not matched to a gene: 1. The CDR3 contains 12 residues. Germline V gene data show CDR1 as SQVTM and CDR2 as ANQGSEA.

The sample holds many counts of this clonotype. This rearrangement joins TRBV6-6 to TRBJ2-7; perhaps D is TRBD1 or TRBD2 (6 bases each). Looked up from germline, CDR1 is MNHNY and CDR2 is SVGAGI (reference sequence). The CDR3 covers 16 residues. V lost 7 bases, J lost 6 bases, and 25 bases lay in between. The CDR3 nucleotides are TGTGCCAGCACCCGACGGACGGGGGCCGAGGCACGCGAGCAGTACTTC. Translating it yields CASTRRTGAEAREQYF.

The gene calls are TRBV6-6 and TRBJ2-7; D is unclear. Trimming took 0 bases from V and 2 from J, leaving 14 bases between them. The germline V gene has CDR1 MNHNY and CDR2 SVGAGI (reference sequence). CDR3 length: 16 amino acids. DNA of the CDR3: TGTGCCAGCAGTTACTCGATTAGTGTGGAGCCCTACGAGCAGTACTTC. Its protein product is CASSYSISVEPYEQYF.

This chain joins TRBV14 and TRBJ1-4; D perhaps matches TRBD1 (5 bases). The CDR3 contains 13 residues. CDR1 is SGHDN and CDR2 is FVKESK in the germline V gene. With 4 bases removed from V and 12 bases from J, the gap between germline ends came to 15 bases. CDR3 loop: CASSRQSPGELFF. CDR3 DNA sequence: TGTGCCAGCAGCCGACAAAGTCCGGGGGAACTGTTTTTT.